This T cell receptor beta chain was captured in a study of T cells after yellow fever vaccination. Across the study: Fractions containing few cells were prepared with SMART-Seq v4 Ultra Low Input. Points from the study as a whole: Few clonotypes appeared in both CD4 and CD8 compartments. The secondary response was weaker, and its peak arrived faster, on day 5 versus 15.

There are a few counts of this clonotype. Its specificity is unknown. The CDR3 contains 18 residues. From germline, CDR1 is DFQATT and CDR2 SNEGSKA (reference sequence). V lost 1 base to trimming and J lost 2 bases; unmatched junction nucleotides: 15. UMIs and a universal primer site were added when TCR cDNA was made by 5'RACE template switching. TCRdb used MiXCR to reprocess the 5' RACE reads, holding one entry per CDR3 protein. The sample contains roughly 500,000 distinct CDR3 sequences, 19% of which appear only once. The material sequenced was PBMCs, taken 15 days after the yellow fever booster vaccination. This TCR was sampled from a man aged 30-40 years who received the YFV17D yellow fever vaccine. V and J are TRBV20-1 and TRBJ2-3, with TRBD2 matching 7 bases. The CDR3 region is CSARGLGREWDHTDTQYF. The CDR3 DNA sequence: TGCAGTGCTAGAGGGCTTGGGCGGGAGTGGGACCACACAGATACGCAGTATTTT.